This is a list of T cell receptor beta chains from one sample in a study of blood T cell repertoires in COVID-19. TCRdb keeps only in-frame clones here, not all; method: immunoSEQ multiplex PCR. The sample holds approximately 48,000 clones; approximately 85% are singletons and the top ten take about 6.8%. Sequencing was carried out using peripheral blood. These receptors were collected from a man in his fifties or sixties with acute or convalescent COVID-19. Both conserved end residues are part of each CDR3. A D gene is named only where the DNA matches it firmly. Rows may omit the clone size; those that give it use once, few, many or a size class.

d_gene	abundance	v_gene	j_gene	len	CDR3aa	CDR3nt
TRBD2	once	TRBV7-6	TRBJ2-7	14	CASSLSGRHYEQYF	TGTGCCAGCAGCTTAAGCGGGAGGCACTACGAGCAGTACTTC
TRBD2	NA	TRBV5-1	TRBJ2-1	15	CASSPSGTPTNEQFF	TGCGCCAGCAGCCCAAGCGGGACTCCCACCAATGAGCAGTTCTTC
TRBD1	NA	TRBV29-1	TRBJ1-1	14	CSAPGGGWNTEAFF	TGCAGCGCCCCAGGGGGCGGGTGGAACACTGAAGCTTTCTTT
TRBD1	NA	TRBV9	TRBJ1-3	16	CASSVGGTGAGNTIYF	TGTGCCAGCAGCGTGGGGGGGACAGGGGCTGGAAACACCATATATTTT
TRBD1	NA	TRBV19	TRBJ1-5	15	CASSYRGGSNQPQHF	TGTGCCAGTAGTTACAGGGGGGGGAGCAATCAGCCCCAGCATTTT
TRBD1	NA	TRBV5-1	TRBJ1-6	13	CASSYRGDSPLHF	TGCGCCAGCAGCTACAGGGGTGATTCACCCCTCCACTTT
TRBD1	once	TRBV2	TRBJ2-7	12	CASSRTGGEQYF	TGTGCCAGCAGTCGGACAGGGGGCGAGCAGTACTTC
TRBD2	NA	TRBV7-3	TRBJ2-3	16	CASSSRTSGSTDTQYF	TGTGCCAGCAGCTCCCGGACTAGCGGGAGCACAGATACGCAGTATTTT
TRBD1	NA	TRBV5-1	TRBJ1-6	17	CASSFSIGTASNSPLHF	TGCGCCAGCAGCTTTTCTATCGGGACAGCATCAAATTCACCCCTCCACTTT
NA	NA	TRBV5-6	TRBJ1-1	13	CASSPGQNTEAFF	TGTGCCAGCAGCCCGGGACAGAACACTGAAGCTTTCTTT
NA	once	TRBV6-5	TRBJ1-2	13	CASSYDQGLSYTF	TGTGCCAGCAGTTACGATCAGGGCCTAAGCTACACCTTC
NA	once	TRBV7-6	TRBJ1-3	16	CASSSPYSLSGNTIYF	TGTGCCAGCAGCTCCCCTTATTCCCTCTCTGGAAACACCATATATTTT
NA	few	TRBV5-1	TRBJ1-6	15	CASSYGPGVDSPLHF	TGCGCCAGCAGCTACGGCCCAGGGGTTGATTCACCCCTCCACTTT
TRBD1	few	TRBV5-6	TRBJ1-4	17	CASSYRDRGRVGEKLFF	TGTGCCAGCAGCTATCGGGACAGGGGCAGAGTAGGCGAAAAACTGTTTTTT
NA	NA	TRBV6-5	TRBJ1-4	13	CAVTGGTNEKLFF	TGTGCCGTAACGGGGGGAACTAATGAAAAACTGTTTTTT
NA	NA	TRBV5-5	TRBJ2-7	15	CASSLGGGGSYEQYF	TGTGCCAGCAGCTTGGGAGGCGGAGGCTCCTACGAGCAGTACTTC
NA	NA	TRBV2	TRBJ1-5	14	CASSEYSSNQPQHF	TGTGCCAGCAGCGAGTACAGTAGCAATCAGCCCCAGCATTTT
NA	NA	TRBV28	TRBJ1-2	13	CASVSGINYGYTF	TGTGCCAGCGTCTCAGGGATTAACTATGGCTACACCTTC
NA	NA	TRBV28	TRBJ2-7	15	CASSLEAGGSYEQYF	TGTGCCAGCAGTTTGGAGGCAGGGGGGTCCTACGAGCAGTACTTC
NA	NA	TRBV7-9	TRBJ2-5	11	CASSFSETQYF	TGTGCCAGCAGCTTCTCCGAGACCCAGTACTTC
TRBD2	NA	TRBV7-2	TRBJ2-3	15	CASSLRAGSTDTQYF	TGTGCCAGCTCCCTTCGAGCGGGGAGCACAGATACGCAGTATTTT
NA	NA	TRBV7-3	TRBJ2-3	14	CASSFAGLGDTQYF	TGTGCCAGCAGCTTTGCGGGATTGGGAGATACGCAGTATTTT
NA	NA	TRBV18	TRBJ1-6	13	CASSASVGEPLHF	TGTGCCAGCTCAGCCTCGGTAGGAGAACCCCTCCACTTT
NA	once	TRBV29-1	TRBJ1-4	15	CSVVDSFATNEKLFF	TGCAGCGTTGTGGACAGTTTTGCAACTAATGAAAAACTGTTTTTT
TRBD1	NA	TRBV7-2	TRBJ1-1	14	CASSQGTGRTEAFF	TGTGCCAGCAGCCAAGGGACAGGGAGGACTGAAGCTTTCTTT
NA	NA	TRBV27	TRBJ2-2	15	CASSFRGSSTGELFF	TGTGCCAGCAGTTTTAGGGGGTCTTCAACCGGGGAGCTGTTTTTT
NA	NA	TRBV5-1	TRBJ2-3	12	CASSSNTDTQYF	TGCGCCAGCAGCTCCAACACAGATACGCAGTATTTT
TRBD1	few	TRBV18	TRBJ1-2	16	CASSPSGTGGNYGYTF	TGTGCCAGCTCACCATCCGGGACAGGGGGAAACTATGGCTACACCTTC
TRBD1	NA	TRBV5-1	TRBJ2-3	17	CASSLTPRDSNTDTQYF	TGCGCCAGCAGCTTGACCCCACGGGACAGTAACACAGATACGCAGTATTTT
NA	NA	TRBV15	TRBJ1-1	18	CATSREGLGDKMNTEAFF	TGTGCCACCAGCAGAGAAGGGCTCGGGGACAAGATGAACACTGAAGCTTTCTTT
TRBD1	NA	TRBV5-1	TRBJ1-4	16	CASSAGQGTTNEKLFF	TGCGCCAGCAGCGCCGGACAGGGAACAACTAATGAAAAACTGTTTTTT
TRBD1	NA	TRBV5-1	TRBJ2-2	15	CASSLGQGDTGELFF	TGCGCCAGCAGCTTGGGACAGGGAGACACCGGGGAGCTGTTTTTT
NA	NA	TRBV7-9	TRBJ2-3	15	CASSFIGVPTDTQYF	TGTGCCAGCAGCTTCATAGGGGTCCCCACAGATACGCAGTATTTT
TRBD1	NA	TRBV5-4	TRBJ1-1	15	CASSFDRVGNTEAFF	TGTGCCAGCAGCTTTGACAGGGTCGGGAACACTGAAGCTTTCTTT
NA	few	TRBV10-3	TRBJ2-1	14	CAIRLRTDYNEQFF	TGTGCCATCAGATTAAGGACAGACTACAATGAGCAGTTCTTC
NA	once	TRBV15	TRBJ1-5	19	CATSRVFPGREWGNQPQHF	TGTGCCACCAGCAGAGTTTTTCCGGGTCGGGAGTGGGGAAATCAGCCCCAGCATTTT
TRBD2	NA	TRBV5-1	TRBJ2-3	16	CASSSGLAGASDTQYF	TGCGCCAGCAGCTCGGGACTAGCGGGTGCCTCAGATACGCAGTATTTT
NA	NA	TRBV9	TRBJ2-3	18	CASSVDPGGGTSTDTQYF	TGTGCCAGCAGCGTAGATCCCGGCGGCGGGACCAGCACAGATACGCAGTATTTT
TRBD1	NA	TRBV28	TRBJ2-7	14	CASSRGQVFYEQYF	TGTGCCAGCAGCCGGGGACAGGTATTCTACGAGCAGTACTTC
TRBD1	NA	TRBV4-2	TRBJ2-7	14	CASSPDLQGREQYF	TGTGCCAGCAGCCCCGACCTACAGGGGCGAGAGCAGTACTTC
NA	few	TRBV28	TRBJ1-2	11	CASTSVYGYTF	TGTGCCAGCACCTCGGTCTATGGCTACACCTTC
TRBD2	few	TRBV27	TRBJ2-7	15	CASSLLAGALYEQYF	TGTGCCAGCAGTTTACTAGCGGGAGCCTTATACGAGCAGTACTTC
NA	NA	TRBV6-5	TRBJ2-7	11	CASKGGYEQYF	TGTGCCAGCAAAGGAGGGTACGAGCAGTACTTC
NA	few	TRBV6-6	TRBJ1-4	14	CASSDRTREGKLFF	TGTGCCAGCAGTGACCGGACGCGGGAGGGAAAACTGTTTTTT
TRBD1	NA	TRBV28	TRBJ2-7	14	CASSLTGEGDEQYF	TGTGCCAGCAGTTTGACAGGGGAAGGAGACGAGCAGTACTTC
NA	NA	TRBV5-4	TRBJ1-1	18	CASSGIQGTAWVNTEAFF	TGTGCCAGCAGCGGCATACAGGGCACGGCATGGGTGAACACTGAAGCTTTCTTT
TRBD1	NA	TRBV18	TRBJ1-1	13	CASSPGTGTEAFF	TGTGCCAGCTCACCCGGGACAGGCACTGAAGCTTTCTTT
NA	NA	TRBV18	TRBJ1-1	16	CASSPLIRSMNTEAFF	TGTGCCAGCTCACCATTAATACGGTCCATGAACACTGAAGCTTTCTTT
TRBD2	NA	TRBV18	TRBJ2-5	19	CASSPRWTSGGGAQETQYF	TGTGCCAGCTCACCCCGGTGGACTAGCGGAGGGGGAGCCCAAGAGACCCAGTACTTC
TRBD2	NA	TRBV19	TRBJ2-1	18	CASSPGLAGVVAYNEQFF	TGTGCCAGTAGCCCGGGGCTAGCGGGAGTCGTGGCCTACAATGAGCAGTTCTTC
TRBD1	NA	TRBV10-2	TRBJ1-4	14	CASRATGLGEKLFF	TGCGCCAGCAGAGCGACAGGGCTCGGTGAAAAACTGTTTTTT
NA	NA	TRBV10-3	TRBJ1-1	14	CAISELGGGTEAFF	TGTGCCATCAGTGAGTTGGGGGGAGGCACTGAAGCTTTCTTT
TRBD1	NA	TRBV28	TRBJ1-2	17	CASTKSGTGGSLSGYTF	TGTGCCAGCACCAAATCCGGGACAGGGGGCAGCTTGAGTGGCTACACCTTC